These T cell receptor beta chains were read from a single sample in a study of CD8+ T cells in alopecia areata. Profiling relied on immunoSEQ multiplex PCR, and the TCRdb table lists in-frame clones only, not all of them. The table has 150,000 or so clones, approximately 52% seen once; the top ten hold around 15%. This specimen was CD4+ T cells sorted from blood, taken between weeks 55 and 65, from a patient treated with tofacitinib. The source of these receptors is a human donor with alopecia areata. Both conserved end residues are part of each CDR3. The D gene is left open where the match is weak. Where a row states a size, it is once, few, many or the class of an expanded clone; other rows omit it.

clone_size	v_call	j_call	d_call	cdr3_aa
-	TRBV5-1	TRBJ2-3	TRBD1	CASSPGQATDTQYF
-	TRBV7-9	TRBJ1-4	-	CASSLGLTTNEKLFF
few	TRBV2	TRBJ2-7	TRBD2	CASRGLVGEQYF
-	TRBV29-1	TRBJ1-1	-	CGVVPGPLVLGTEAFF
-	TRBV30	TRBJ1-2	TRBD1	CASGQGSYGYTF
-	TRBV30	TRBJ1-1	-	CAWSRTGNTEAFF
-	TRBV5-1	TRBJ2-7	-	CASSLGMTDSYEQYF
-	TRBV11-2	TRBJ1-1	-	CASSLVRVNTEAFF
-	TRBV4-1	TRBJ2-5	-	CASSQSPTSQETQYF
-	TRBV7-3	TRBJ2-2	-	CASSPYKVGELFF
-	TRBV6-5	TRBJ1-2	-	CASSYSHDSRYGYTF
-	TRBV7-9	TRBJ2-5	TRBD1	CASSLRTGQETQYF
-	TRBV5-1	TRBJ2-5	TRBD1	CASSRRDRLTQETQYF
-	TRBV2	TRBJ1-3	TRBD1	CASRPDRVAGNTIYF
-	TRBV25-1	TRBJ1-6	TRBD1	CASRSRDRGTSPLHF
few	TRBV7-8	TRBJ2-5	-	CASSLFGTQYF
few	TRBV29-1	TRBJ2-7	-	CSVADSRYEQYF
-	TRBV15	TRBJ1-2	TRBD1	CATSRPGQGGGYGYTF
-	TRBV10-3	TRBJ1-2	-	CAISPGGGGTNYGYTF
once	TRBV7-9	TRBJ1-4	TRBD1	CASSGMTGRNEKLFF
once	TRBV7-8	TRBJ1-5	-	CASSSDPGTQPQHF
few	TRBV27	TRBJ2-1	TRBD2	CASLSRGGNEQFF
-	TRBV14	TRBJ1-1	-	CASSQVPLSEAFF
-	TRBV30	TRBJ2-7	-	CALAGGEGSRYEQYF
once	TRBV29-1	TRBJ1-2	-	CSAGETLGGYTF
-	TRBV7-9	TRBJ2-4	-	CASSSPDIQYF